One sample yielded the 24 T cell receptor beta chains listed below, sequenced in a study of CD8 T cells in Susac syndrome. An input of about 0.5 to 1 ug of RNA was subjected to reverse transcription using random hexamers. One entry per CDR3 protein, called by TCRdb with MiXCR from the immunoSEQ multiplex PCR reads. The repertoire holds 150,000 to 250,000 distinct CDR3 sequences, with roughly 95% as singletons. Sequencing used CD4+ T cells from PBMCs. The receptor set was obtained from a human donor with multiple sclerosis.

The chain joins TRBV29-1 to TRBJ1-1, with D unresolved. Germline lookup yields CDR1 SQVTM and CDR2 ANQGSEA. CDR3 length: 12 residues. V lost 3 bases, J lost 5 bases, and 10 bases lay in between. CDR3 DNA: TGCAGCGTTGAGGGATGGGGAACTGAAGCTTTCTTT. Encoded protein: CSVEGWGTEAFF.

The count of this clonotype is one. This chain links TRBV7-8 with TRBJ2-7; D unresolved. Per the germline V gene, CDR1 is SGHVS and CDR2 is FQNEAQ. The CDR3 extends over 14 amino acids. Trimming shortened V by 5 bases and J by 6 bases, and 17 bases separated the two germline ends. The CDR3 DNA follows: TGTGCCAGCAGCCTCCCCCGAGCCCTTGGCGAGCAGTACTTC. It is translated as CASSLPRALGEQYF.

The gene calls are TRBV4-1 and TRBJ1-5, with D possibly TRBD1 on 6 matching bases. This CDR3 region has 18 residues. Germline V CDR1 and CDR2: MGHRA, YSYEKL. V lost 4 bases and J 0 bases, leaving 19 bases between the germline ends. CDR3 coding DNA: TGCGCCAGCAGCCCCATACCGACGACAGGATATAGCAATCAGCCCCAGCATTTT. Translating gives CASSPIPTTGYSNQPQHF.

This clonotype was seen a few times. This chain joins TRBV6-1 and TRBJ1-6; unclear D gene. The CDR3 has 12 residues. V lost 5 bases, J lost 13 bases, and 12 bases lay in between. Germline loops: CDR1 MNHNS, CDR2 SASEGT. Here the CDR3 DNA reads TGTGCCAGCAGTTCCGGGCCGAGGCCCCTCCACTTT. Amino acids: CASSSGPRPLHF.

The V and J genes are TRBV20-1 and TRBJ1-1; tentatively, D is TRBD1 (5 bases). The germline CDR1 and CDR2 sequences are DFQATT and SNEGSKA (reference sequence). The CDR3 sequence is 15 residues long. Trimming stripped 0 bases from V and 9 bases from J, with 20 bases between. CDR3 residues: CSARDTTTAEMQAFF. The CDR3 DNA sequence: TGCAGTGCTAGAGACACCACGACAGCGGAGATGCAAGCTTTCTTT.

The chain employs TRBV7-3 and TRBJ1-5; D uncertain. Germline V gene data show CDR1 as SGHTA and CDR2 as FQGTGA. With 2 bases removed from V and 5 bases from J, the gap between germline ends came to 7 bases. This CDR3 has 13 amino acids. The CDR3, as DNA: TGTGCCAGCAGCTTAGCACCCGATCAGCCCCAGCATTTT. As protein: CASSLAPDQPQHF.

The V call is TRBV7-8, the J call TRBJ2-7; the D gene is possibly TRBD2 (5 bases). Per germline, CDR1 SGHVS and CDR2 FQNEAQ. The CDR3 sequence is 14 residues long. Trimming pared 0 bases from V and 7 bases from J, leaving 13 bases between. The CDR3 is CASSLAALAGEQYF. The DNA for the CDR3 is TGTGCCAGCAGCTTAGCCGCGCTAGCCGGGGAGCAGTACTTC. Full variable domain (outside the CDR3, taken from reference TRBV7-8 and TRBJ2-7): GAGVSQSPRYKVAKRGQDVALRCDPISGHVSLFWYQQALGQGPEFLTYFQNEAQLDKSGLPSDRFFAERPEGSVSTLKIQRTQQEDSAVYLCASSLAALAGEQYFGPGTRLTVT.

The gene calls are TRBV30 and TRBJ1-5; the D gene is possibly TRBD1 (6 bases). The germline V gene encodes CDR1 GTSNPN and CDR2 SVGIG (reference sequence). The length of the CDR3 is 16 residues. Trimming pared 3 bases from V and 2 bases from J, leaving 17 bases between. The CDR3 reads CAWSEGRGFGNQPQHF. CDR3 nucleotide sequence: TGTGCCTGGAGCGAAGGCAGGGGATTTGGCAATCAGCCCCAGCATTTT. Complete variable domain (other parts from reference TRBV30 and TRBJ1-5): SQTIHQWPATLVQPVGSPLSLECTVEGTSNPNLYWYRQAAGRGLQLLFYSVGIGQISSEVPQNLSASRPQDRQFILSSKKLLLSDSGFYLCAWSEGRGFGNQPQHFGDGTRLSIL.

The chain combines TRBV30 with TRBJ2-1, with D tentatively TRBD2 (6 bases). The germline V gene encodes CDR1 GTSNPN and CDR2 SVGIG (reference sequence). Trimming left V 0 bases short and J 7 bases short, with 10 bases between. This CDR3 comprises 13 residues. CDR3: CAWSVMLANEQFF. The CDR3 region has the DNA TGTGCCTGGAGTGTAATGCTAGCGAATGAGCAGTTCTTC. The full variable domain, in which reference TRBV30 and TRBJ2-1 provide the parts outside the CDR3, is SQTIHQWPATLVQPVGSPLSLECTVEGTSNPNLYWYRQAAGRGLQLLFYSVGIGQISSEVPQNLSASRPQDRQFILSSKKLLLSDSGFYLCAWSVMLANEQFFGPGTRLTVL.

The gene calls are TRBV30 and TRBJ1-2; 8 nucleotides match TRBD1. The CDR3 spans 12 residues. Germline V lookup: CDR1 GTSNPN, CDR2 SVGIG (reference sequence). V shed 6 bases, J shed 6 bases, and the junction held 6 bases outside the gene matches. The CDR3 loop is CACDRGLHGYTF. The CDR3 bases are TGTGCCTGCGACAGGGGCCTTCATGGCTACACCTTC.

CDR3 in amino acids: CSGIPNTGELFF. CDR3 DNA: TGCAGCGGGATCCCGAACACCGGGGAGCTGTTTTTT. The chain couples TRBV29-1 to TRBJ2-2; D remains ambiguous. The CDR3 contains 12 residues. Trimming took off 7 bases at V and 0 bases at J, with 6 bases between the two ends. CDR1 is SQVTM, CDR2 ANQGSEA, per germline.

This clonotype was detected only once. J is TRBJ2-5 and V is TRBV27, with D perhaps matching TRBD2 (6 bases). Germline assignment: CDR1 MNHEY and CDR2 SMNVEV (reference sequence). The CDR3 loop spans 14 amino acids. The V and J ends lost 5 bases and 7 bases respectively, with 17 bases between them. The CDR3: CASSPGGTMGTQYF. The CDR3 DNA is TGTGCCAGCAGTCCCGGGGGTACTATGGGGACCCAGTACTTC.

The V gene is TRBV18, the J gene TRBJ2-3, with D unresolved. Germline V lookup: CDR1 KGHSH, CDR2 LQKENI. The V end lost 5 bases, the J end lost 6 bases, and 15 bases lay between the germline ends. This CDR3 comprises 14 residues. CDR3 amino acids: CASSIDSALDTQYF. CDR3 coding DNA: TGTGCCAGCTCAATTGACTCTGCCCTTGATACGCAGTATTTT.

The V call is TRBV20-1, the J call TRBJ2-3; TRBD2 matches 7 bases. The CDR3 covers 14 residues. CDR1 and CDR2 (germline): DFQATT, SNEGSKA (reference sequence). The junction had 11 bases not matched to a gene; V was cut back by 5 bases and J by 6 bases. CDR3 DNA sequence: TGCAGTGCTTCTCGGGGGGACTACCGGGATACGCAGTATTTT. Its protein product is CSASRGDYRDTQYF.

This CDR3 is CAISESKTLGGYTF. The CDR3 DNA reads TGTGCCATCAGTGAGTCGAAGACCCTCGGTGGCTACACCTTC. V usage is TRBV10-3 and J usage is TRBJ1-2; D gene ambiguous. The germline V and J ends were trimmed by 0 bases and 7 bases, with 12 bases remaining between them. This CDR3 is 14 amino acids long. Germline lookup yields CDR1 ENHRY and CDR2 SYGVKD.

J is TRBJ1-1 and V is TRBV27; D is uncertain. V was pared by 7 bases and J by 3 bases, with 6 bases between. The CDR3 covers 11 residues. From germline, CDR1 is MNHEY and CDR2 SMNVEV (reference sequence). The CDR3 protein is CASKGYTEAFF. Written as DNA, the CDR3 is TGTGCCAGCAAGGGATACACTGAAGCTTTCTTT.

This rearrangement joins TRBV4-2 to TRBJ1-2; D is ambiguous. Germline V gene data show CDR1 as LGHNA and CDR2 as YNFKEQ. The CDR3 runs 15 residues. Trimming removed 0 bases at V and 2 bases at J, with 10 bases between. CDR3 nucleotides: TGTGCCAGCAGCCAAGAAGGGAACACCAACTATGGCTACACCTTC. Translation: CASSQEGNTNYGYTF.

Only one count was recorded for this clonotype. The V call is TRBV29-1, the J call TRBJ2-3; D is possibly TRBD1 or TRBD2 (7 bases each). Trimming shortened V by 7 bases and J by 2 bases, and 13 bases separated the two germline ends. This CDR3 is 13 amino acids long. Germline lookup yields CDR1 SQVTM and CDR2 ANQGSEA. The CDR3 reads CSESGTATDTQYF. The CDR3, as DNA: TGCAGCGAAAGCGGGACAGCCACAGATACGCAGTATTTT.

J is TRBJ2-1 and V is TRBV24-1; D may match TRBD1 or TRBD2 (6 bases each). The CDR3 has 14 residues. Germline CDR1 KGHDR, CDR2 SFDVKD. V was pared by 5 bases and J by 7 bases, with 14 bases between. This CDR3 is CATSAGAGVNEQFF. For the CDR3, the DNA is TGTGCCACCAGTGCGGGGGCAGGGGTTAATGAGCAGTTCTTC.

This chain's CDR3 is CSVVVTADKKLFF. For the CDR3, the DNA is TGCAGCGTTGTGGTCACAGCGGATAAAAAACTGTTTTTT. The genes are TRBV29-1 and TRBJ1-4; unclear D gene. CDR3 length: 13 amino acids. V lost 4 bases and J 9 bases, leaving 15 bases between the germline ends. Germline CDR1 and CDR2: SQVTM and ANQGSEA.

The CDR3 DNA follows: TGTGCCTGGAGTGTAACGGGGGAGGGAAAAGCTTTCTTT. The encoded protein is CAWSVTGEGKAFF. J is TRBJ1-1 and V is TRBV30, with a possible D match to TRBD1 (5 bases). Germline V gives CDR1 GTSNPN, CDR2 SVGIG (reference sequence). The CDR3 is made up of 13 amino acids. Trimming removed 0 bases from V and 9 bases from J, with 14 bases in between.

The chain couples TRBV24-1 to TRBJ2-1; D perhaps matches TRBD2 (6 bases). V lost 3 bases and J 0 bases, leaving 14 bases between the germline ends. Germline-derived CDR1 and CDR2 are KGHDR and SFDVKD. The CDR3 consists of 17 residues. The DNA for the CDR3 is TGTGCCACCAGTGATCCCGGGGCCGGGAGCTCCTACAATGAGCAGTTCTTC. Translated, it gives CATSDPGAGSSYNEQFF.

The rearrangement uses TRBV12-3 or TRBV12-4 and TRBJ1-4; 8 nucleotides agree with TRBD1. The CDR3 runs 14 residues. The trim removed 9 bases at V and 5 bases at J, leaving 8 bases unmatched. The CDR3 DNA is TGTGCCAGTCAAAACAGGGGGACGAATGAAAAACTGTTTTTT. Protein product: CASQNRGTNEKLFF.

The CDR3 region has the DNA TGTGCCAGCAGTCCCACAGGGGGCAAATCCATTCAGTACTTC. It encodes CASSPTGGKSIQYF. The V call is TRBV27, the J call TRBJ2-4, with 9 bases identical to TRBD1. V was pared by 5 bases and J by 9 bases, with 8 bases of the junction left unmatched. CDR3 size: 14 residues. The germline CDR1 and CDR2 sequences are MNHEY and SMNVEV (reference sequence).